This T cell receptor beta chain was found in a study of spatial heterogeneity in lung cancer. On the study more broadly: TCR and UMI combinations that were unique each appeared, on average, more than ten times in raw reads.

TCR cDNA molecules each had a unique molecular identifier. TCRdb independently ran MiXCR on the 5' RACE reads; one entry per CDR3 protein. The profile shows around 87,000 distinct CDR3 sequences, approximately 12% of them singletons. This clonotype turned up a few times. Time point specified: sample taken at primary tumor resection. The cohort: about 79 early-stage, untreated non-small cell lung cancer patients. The authors sequenced whole RNA from tumor, nontumor lung or frozen PBMC without sorting. CDR1 is SGHVS, CDR2 FQNEAQ, per germline. CDR3 length: 12 amino acids. Trimming shortened V by 2 bases and J by 8 bases, and 9 bases separated the two germline ends.

This chain uses TRBV7-8 with TRBJ1-2; possibly TRBD1 for D (6 bases). This material consisted of PBMCs, taken at surgery. This TCR was recovered from a male donor with early-stage non-small cell lung cancer. CDR3 bases: TGTGCCAGCAGCTTACTAGGGGGAGGCTACACCTTC. Translated, it gives CASSLLGGGYTF.